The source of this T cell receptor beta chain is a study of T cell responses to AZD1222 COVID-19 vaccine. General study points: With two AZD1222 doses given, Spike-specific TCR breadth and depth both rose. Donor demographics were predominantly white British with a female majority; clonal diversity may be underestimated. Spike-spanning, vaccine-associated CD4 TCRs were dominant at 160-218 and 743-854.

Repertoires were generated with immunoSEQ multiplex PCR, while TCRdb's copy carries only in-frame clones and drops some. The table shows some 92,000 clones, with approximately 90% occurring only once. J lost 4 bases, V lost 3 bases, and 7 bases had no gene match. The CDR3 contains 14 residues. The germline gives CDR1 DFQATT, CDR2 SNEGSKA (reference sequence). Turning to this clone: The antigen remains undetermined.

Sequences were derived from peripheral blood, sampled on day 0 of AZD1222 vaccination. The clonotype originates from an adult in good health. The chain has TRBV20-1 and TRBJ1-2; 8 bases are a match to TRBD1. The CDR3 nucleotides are TGCAGTGCTAGTTCCGGGACAGGCGGCTATGGCTACACCTTC. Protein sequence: CSASSGTGGYGYTF.